The table lists the clone carrying this T cell receptor beta chain with many counts. Its antigen is not known. The junction differs from germline at one of its ends, possibly a read error. This sample is drawn from a study of breast tumors, draining lymph nodes, adjacent tissues. Study-level results: Tumor and nontumor repertoires were significantly more similar in luminal-like than in basal-like breast cancer. Tumor repertoires ranked between lymph nodes and nontumor tissue in diversity, with V and J gene preferences.

Via MiXCR, TCRdb re-called the multiplex PCR reads, giving one row per CDR3 protein. The table lists 200,000 or so distinct CDR3 sequences, 31% of them singletons. The lymph nodes were axillary draining lymph nodes from breast cancer patients. The sample comprised axillary lymph node tissue. The TCR comes from a female donor with breast cancer. Some clones in this sample may be carry-over from other donors' samples.

CDR3 in DNA: TGTGCTAGCAGCTCCGTGCGGGATATGACCGGGGAGCTGTTTTTT. Its protein product is CASSSVRDMTGELFF. The rearrangement links TRBV7-7 to TRBJ2-2, with D maybe TRBD2 (6 bases). Per the germline V gene, CDR1 is SSHAT and CDR2 is FNYEAQ (reference sequence). The CDR3 extends over 15 amino acids. Full variable domain (remainder filled in from reference TRBV7-7 and TRBJ2-2): GAGVSQSPRYKVTKRGQDVTLRCDPISSHATLYWYQQALGQGPEFLTYFNYEAQPDKSGLPSDRFSAERPEGSISTLTIQRTEQRDSAMYRCASSSVRDMTGELFFGEGSRLTVL.